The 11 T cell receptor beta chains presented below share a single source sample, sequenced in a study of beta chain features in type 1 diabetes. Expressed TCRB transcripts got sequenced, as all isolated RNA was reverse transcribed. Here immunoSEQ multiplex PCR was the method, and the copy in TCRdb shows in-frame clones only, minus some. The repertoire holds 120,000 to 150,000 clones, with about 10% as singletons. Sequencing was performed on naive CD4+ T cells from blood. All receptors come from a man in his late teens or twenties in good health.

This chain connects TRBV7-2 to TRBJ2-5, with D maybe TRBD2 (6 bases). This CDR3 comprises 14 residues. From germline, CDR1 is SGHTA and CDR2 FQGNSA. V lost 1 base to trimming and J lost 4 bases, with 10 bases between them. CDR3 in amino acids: CASSLGGVLETQYF. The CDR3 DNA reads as TGTGCCAGCAGCTTAGGGGGGGTCCTAGAGACCCAGTACTTC.

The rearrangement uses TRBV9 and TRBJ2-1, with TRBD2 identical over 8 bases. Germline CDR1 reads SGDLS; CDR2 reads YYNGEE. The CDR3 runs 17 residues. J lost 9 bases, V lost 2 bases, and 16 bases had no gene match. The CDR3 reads CASSVTRGGSRGGEQFF. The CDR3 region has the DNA TGTGCCAGCAGCGTCACTCGCGGGGGGTCCCGAGGAGGTGAGCAGTTCTTC.

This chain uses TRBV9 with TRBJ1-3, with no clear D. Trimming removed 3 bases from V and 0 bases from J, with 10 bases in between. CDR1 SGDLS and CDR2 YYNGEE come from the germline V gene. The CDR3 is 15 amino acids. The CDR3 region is CASSEPGSSGNTIYF. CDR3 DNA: TGTGCCAGCAGCGAGCCCGGGAGCTCTGGAAACACCATATATTTT. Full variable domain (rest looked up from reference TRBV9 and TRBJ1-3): DSGVTQTPKHLITATGQRVTLRCSPRSGDLSVYWYQQSLDQGLQFLIQYYNGEERAKGNILERFSAQQFPDLHSELNLSSLELGDSALYFCASSEPGSSGNTIYFGEGSWLTVV.

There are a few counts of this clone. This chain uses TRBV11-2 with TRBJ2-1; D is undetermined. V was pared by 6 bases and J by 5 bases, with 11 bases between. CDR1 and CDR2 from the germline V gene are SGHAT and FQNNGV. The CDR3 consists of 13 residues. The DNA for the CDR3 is TGTGCCAGCAGAGAACAGAGAGACAATGAGCAGTTCTTC. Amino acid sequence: CASREQRDNEQFF.

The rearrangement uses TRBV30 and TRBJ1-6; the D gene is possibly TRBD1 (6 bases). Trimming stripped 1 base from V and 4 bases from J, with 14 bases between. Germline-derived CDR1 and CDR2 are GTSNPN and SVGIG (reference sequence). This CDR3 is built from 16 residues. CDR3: CAWSGGRGDYNSPLHF. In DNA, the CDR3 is TGTGCCTGGAGTGGGGGGCGAGGGGATTATAATTCACCCCTCCACTTT.

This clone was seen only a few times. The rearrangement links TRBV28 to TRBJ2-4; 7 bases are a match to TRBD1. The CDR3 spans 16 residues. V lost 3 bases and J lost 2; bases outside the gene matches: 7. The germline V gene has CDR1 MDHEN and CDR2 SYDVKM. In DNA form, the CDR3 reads TGTGCCAGCAGTTTTTGGGCAGGGGGAACCAAAAACATTCAGTACTTC. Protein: CASSFWAGGTKNIQYF.

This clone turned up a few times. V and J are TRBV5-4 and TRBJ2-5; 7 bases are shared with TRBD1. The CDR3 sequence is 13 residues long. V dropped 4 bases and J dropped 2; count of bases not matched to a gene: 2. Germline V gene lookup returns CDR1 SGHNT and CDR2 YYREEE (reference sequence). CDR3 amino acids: CASSHRGQETQYF. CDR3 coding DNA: TGTGCCAGCAGCCACAGGGGACAAGAGACCCAGTACTTC.

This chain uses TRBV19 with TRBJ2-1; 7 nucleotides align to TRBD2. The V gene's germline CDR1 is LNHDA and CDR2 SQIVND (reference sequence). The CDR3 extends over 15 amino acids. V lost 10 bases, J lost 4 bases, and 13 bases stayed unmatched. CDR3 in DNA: TGTGCCATACCTATCGGAGGACTAGGGTACAATGAGCAGTTCTTC. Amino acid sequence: CAIPIGGLGYNEQFF.

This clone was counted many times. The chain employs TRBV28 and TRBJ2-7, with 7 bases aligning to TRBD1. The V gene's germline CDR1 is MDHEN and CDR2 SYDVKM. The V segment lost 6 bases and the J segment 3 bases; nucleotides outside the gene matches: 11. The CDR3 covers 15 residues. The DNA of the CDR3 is TGTGCCAGCAGCGTACCAGGGGGTCTGGACTACGAGCAGTACTTC. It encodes CASSVPGGLDYEQYF.

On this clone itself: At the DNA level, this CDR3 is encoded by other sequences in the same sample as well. DNA of the CDR3: TGTGCCAGCAGTCCTGGACAGTCCTACGAGCAGTACTTC. This gives the protein CASSPGQSYEQYF. The rearrangement uses TRBV28 and TRBJ2-7, with TRBD1 as a possible D gene (6 bases). Germline-derived CDR1 and CDR2 are MDHEN and SYDVKM. There are 13 residues in the CDR3. V lost 5 bases and J 1 base, leaving 9 bases between the germline ends.

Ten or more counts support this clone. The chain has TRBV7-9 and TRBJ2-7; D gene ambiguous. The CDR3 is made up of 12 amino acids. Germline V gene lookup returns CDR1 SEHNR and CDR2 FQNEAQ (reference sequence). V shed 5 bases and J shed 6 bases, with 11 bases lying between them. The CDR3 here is CASSPRLSEQYF. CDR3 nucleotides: TGTGCCAGCAGCCCCCGGTTGAGCGAGCAGTACTTC.